The clone carrying this T cell receptor (beta chain) has just a few counts. TRB rearrangements were amplified by multiplex PCR with BIOMED2 TRB-A/B primers. TCRdb analysed the multiplex PCR reads with MiXCR anew, one entry per CDR3 protein. The sample consists of 3,000 to 4,000 distinct CDR3 sequences, 28% of them appearing once. These data belong to a study of T and B cells in COVID-19 patients. From blood, about 240-550 ng of genomic DNA served as TRB template. CDR3 size: 18 residues. CDR1 is KGHSH, CDR2 LQKENI, per germline. V dropped 0 bases and J dropped 6 bases, with 20 bases sitting between them.

This chain joins TRBV18 and TRBJ2-2; tentatively, D is TRBD2 (6 bases). Sequenced: blood. The source of this sequence is a human donor with active COVID-19. The donor label of this sample is uncertain. This chain's CDR3 is CASSPPTWGDSESGELFF. The DNA of the CDR3 is TGTGCCAGCTCACCACCGACTTGGGGGGACTCAGAATCCGGGGAGCTGTTTTTT.